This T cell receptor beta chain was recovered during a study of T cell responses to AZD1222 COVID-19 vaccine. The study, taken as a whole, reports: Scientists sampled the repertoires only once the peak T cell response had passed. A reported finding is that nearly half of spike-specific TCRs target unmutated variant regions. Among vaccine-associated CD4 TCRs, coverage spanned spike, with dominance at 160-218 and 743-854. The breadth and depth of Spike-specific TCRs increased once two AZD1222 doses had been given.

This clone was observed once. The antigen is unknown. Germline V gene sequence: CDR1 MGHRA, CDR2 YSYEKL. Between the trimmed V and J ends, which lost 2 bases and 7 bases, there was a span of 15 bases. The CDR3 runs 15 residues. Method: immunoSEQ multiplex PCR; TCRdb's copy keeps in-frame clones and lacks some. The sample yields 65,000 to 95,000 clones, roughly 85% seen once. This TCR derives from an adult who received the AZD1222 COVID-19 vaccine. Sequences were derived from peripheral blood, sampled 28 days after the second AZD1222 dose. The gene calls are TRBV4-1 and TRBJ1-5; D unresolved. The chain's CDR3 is CASSQPEGLGQPQHF. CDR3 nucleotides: TGCGCCAGCAGCCAACCGGAAGGGCTAGGACAGCCCCAGCATTTT.